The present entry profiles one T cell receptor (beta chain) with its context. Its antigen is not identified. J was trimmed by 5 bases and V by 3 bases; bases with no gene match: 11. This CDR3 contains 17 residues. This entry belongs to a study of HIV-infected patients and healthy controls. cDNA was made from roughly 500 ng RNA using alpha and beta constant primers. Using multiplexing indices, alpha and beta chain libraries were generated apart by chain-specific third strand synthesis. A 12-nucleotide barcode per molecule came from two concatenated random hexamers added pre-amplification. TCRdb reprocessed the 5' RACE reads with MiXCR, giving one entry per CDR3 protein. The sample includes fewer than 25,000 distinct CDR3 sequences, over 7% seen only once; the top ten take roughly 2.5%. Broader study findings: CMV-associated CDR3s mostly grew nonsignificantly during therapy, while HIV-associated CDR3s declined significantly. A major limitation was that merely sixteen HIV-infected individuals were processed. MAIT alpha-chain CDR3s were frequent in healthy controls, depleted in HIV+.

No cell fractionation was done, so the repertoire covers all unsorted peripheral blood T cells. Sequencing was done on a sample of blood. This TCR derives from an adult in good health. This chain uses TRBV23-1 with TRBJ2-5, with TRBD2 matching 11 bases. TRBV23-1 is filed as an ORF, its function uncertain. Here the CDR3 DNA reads TGCGCCAGCAGTCACCCGACTAGCGGGGACCCTGAGGAGACCCAGTACTTC. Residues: CASSHPTSGDPEETQYF.